This passage covers 16 T cell receptor beta chains from one sample sequenced in a study of shared clonotypes between healthy human individuals. Clones were sequenced by immunoSEQ multiplex PCR, and TCRdb holds only the in-frame ones, with some missing. The sample yields about 1.5 million clones, roughly 96% seen once. Source material: naive CD4+ T cells sorted from blood. Subset specified: CD45RA+ positively selected. All receptors derive from a man aged 25 to 40 in good health.

This clone was detected only once. The identical CDR3 is also encoded by other nucleotide sequences in the sample. V and J are TRBV7-3 and TRBJ2-3; D unclear. CDR3 length: 13 residues. Between the trimmed V and J ends, which lost 2 bases and 0 bases, there was a span of 3 bases. The V gene's germline CDR1 is SGHTA and CDR2 FQGTGA. In DNA, the CDR3 is TGTGCCAGCAGCTTACAGAGCACAGATACGCAGTATTTT. Protein sequence: CASSLQSTDTQYF.

This chain links TRBV7-2 with TRBJ2-2; D uncertain. In germline, CDR1 is SGHTA, CDR2 FQGNSA. This CDR3 is 16 amino acids long. V lost 5 bases to trimming and J lost 0 bases, with 13 bases between them. CDR3 DNA: TGTGCCAGCAGCCAATCCAATTACGCGAACACCGGGGAGCTGTTTTTT. This codes for CASSQSNYANTGELFF. The entire variable domain, with the rest obtained from reference TRBV7-2 and TRBJ2-2, is as follows: GAGVSQSPSNKVTEKGKDVELRCDPISGHTALYWYRQSLGQGLEFLIYFQGNSAPDKSGLPSDRFSAERTGGSVSTLTIQRTQQEDSAVYLCASSQSNYANTGELFFGEGSRLTVL.

The chain joins TRBV7-2 to TRBJ2-5; TRBD2 is a possible D gene (6 bases). The CDR3 contains 15 residues. Germline V CDR1 and CDR2: SGHTA, FQGNSA. Trimming cost V 2 bases and J 4 bases, with 14 bases left between them. The CDR3 here is CASSLRSGVAETQYF. The CDR3 DNA reads as TGTGCCAGCAGCTTACGATCGGGAGTTGCAGAGACCCAGTACTTC.

The J gene is TRBJ1-5, the V gene TRBV2; TRBD1 aligns across 8 bases. From germline, CDR1 is SNHLY and CDR2 FYNNEI. V gave up 6 bases and J gave up 6 bases; unmatched junction bases: 1. The CDR3 loop spans 12 amino acids. The CDR3: CASRGTGQPQHF. DNA for the CDR3: TGTGCCAGCAGGGGGACAGGTCAGCCCCAGCATTTT.

The J gene is TRBJ2-7, the V gene TRBV7-6; possibly TRBD1 or TRBD2 for D (6 bases each). V shed 4 bases and J shed 0 bases, with 22 bases lying between them. Germline CDR1 is SGHVS and CDR2 is FNYEAQ. The CDR3 sequence is 18 residues long. CDR3 DNA: TGTGCCAGCAGCTCAAAGGAGGGGGACCCCCTTTACTCCTACGAGCAGTACTTC. This encodes CASSSKEGDPLYSYEQYF.

This sequence joins TRBV6-5 and TRBJ2-7; TRBD1 matches 8 bases. Unmatched junction bases numbered 8, after V lost 0 bases and J lost 7 bases. Germline V gene data show CDR1 as MNHEY and CDR2 as SVGAGI. CDR3 length: 15 residues. This chain's CDR3 is CASSYSTGQGGEQYF. The CDR3 region has the DNA TGTGCCAGCAGTTACTCCACAGGACAGGGAGGAGAGCAGTACTTC.

V is TRBV10-3 and J is TRBJ2-7, with TRBD1 matching 8 bases. From germline, CDR1 is ENHRY and CDR2 SYGVKD. The CDR3 sequence is 15 residues long. With 6 bases clipped from V and 3 bases from J, the junction kept 10 bases outside the gene matches. CDR3 DNA sequence: TGTGCCATCAGCGATAGAGGGACAGGAGGCTACGAGCAGTACTTC. Translated, it gives CAISDRGTGGYEQYF.

The chain employs TRBV18 and TRBJ1-4; D gene unclear. The CDR3 has 12 residues. V gave up 1 base and J gave up 6 bases, with 3 bases separating them. The germline V gene encodes CDR1 KGHSH and CDR2 LQKENI. The CDR3 DNA sequence: TGTGCCAGCTCACCACAGGATGAAAAACTGTTTTTT. Translated: CASSPQDEKLFF.

The V call is TRBV5-1, the J call TRBJ2-5, with D hard to call. Matching the DNA end better, TRBJ2-7 makes the J call doubtful. Germline CDR1 SGHRS, CDR2 YFSETQ. This CDR3 has 11 residues. The CDR3 here is CASSWENEQYF. CDR3 nucleotide sequence: TGCGCCAGCAGCTGGGAAAACGAGCAGTACTTC.

The chain is built from TRBV5-4 and TRBJ2-1; 12 bases are a match to TRBD2. The V and J ends lost 1 base and 4 bases, in that order; junction bases with no gene match: 3. The germline CDR1 and CDR2 sequences are SGHNT and YYREEE (reference sequence). The CDR3 totals 16 residues. This chain's CDR3 is CASSLTSGRLYNEQFF. CDR3 nucleotide sequence: TGTGCCAGCAGCTTGACTAGCGGGAGGTTATACAATGAGCAGTTCTTC. Full variable domain (outside the CDR3, taken from reference TRBV5-4 and TRBJ2-1): ETGVTQSPTHLIKTRGQQVTLRCSSQSGHNTVSWYQQALGQGPQFIFQYYREEENGRGNFPPRFSGLQFPNYSSELNVNALELDDSALYLCASSLTSGRLYNEQFFGPGTRLTVL.

This clone was counted a single time. The V call is TRBV18, the J call TRBJ2-7, with 7 bases matching TRBD2. The CDR3 length is 16 residues. Germline CDR1 is KGHSH and CDR2 is LQKENI. J gave up 2 bases and V 2 bases, and 9 bases lay outside the gene matches. CDR3 residues: CASSPNRLAATYEQYF. CDR3 in DNA: TGTGCCAGCTCACCAAATAGGCTAGCGGCTACCTACGAGCAGTACTTC. Full variable domain (rest looked up from reference TRBV18 and TRBJ2-7): NAGVMQNPRHLVRRRGQEARLRCSPMKGHSHVYWYRQLPEEGLKFMVYLQKENIIDESGMPKERFSAEFPKEGPSILRIQQVVRGDSAAYFCASSPNRLAATYEQYFGPGTRLTVT.

The rearrangement links TRBV7-3 to TRBJ2-1, with D possibly being TRBD2 (6 bases). The germline V and J ends were trimmed by 1 base and 5 bases, with 9 bases remaining between them. Germline CDR1 and CDR2: SGHTA and FQGTGA. The CDR3 has 14 residues. The CDR3 spells CASSLKREDNEQFF. The CDR3 DNA reads as TGTGCCAGCAGCTTAAAGAGGGAGGACAATGAGCAGTTCTTC.

A word on this clone: Other DNA sequences within the sample encode an identical CDR3. This sequence joins TRBV15 and TRBJ2-5, with unresolved D. V was shortened by 3 bases and J by 5 bases, with 4 bases between the two germline ends. The CDR3 spans 11 residues. Germline V CDR1 and CDR2: LNHNV, YYDKDF (reference sequence). The CDR3 loop reads CATSSQETQYF. The CDR3 DNA reads TGTGCCACCAGCAGCCAGGAGACCCAGTACTTC.

The chain employs TRBV27 and TRBJ1-4; no clear D. CDR1 is MNHEY, CDR2 SMNVEV, per germline (reference sequence). CDR3 length: 16 amino acids. V lost 5 bases, J lost 7 bases, and 20 bases lay in between. The CDR3 coding sequence is TGTGCCAGCAGTATTTTCGGGCGGCATCTCGGTGAAAAACTGTTTTTT. It specifies CASSIFGRHLGEKLFF. The full variable domain, with the rest looked up from reference TRBV27 and TRBJ1-4, is EAQVTQNPRYLITVTGKKLTVTCSQNMNHEYMSWYRQDPGLGLRQIYYSMNVEVTDKGDVPEGYKVSRKEKRNFPLILESPSPNQTSLYFCASSIFGRHLGEKLFFGSGTQLSVL.

This chain uses TRBV9 with TRBJ1-1, with unresolved D. CDR3 size: 14 residues. Looked up from germline, CDR1 is SGDLS and CDR2 is YYNGEE. V was trimmed by 0 bases and J by 2 bases, leaving 8 bases between them. This CDR3 is CASSVDPTNTEAFF. CDR3 DNA sequence: TGTGCCAGCAGCGTAGACCCCACTAACACTGAAGCTTTCTTT.

The rearrangement links TRBV7-2 to TRBJ2-2; D call uncertain. From germline, CDR1 is SGHTA and CDR2 FQGNSA. This CDR3 is 15 amino acids long. V was shortened by 1 base and J by 4 bases, with 10 bases between the two germline ends. The CDR3 loop reads CASSLVATTTGELFF. The CDR3 region has the DNA TGTGCCAGCAGCTTAGTTGCTACAACCACCGGGGAGCTGTTTTTT.